These 6 T cell receptor beta chains were all obtained from the same sample, sequenced in a study of cytomegalovirus exposure and HLA in healthy donors. The PCR contained 60 Vbeta and 13 Jbeta primers. TCRdb's copy holds only in-frame clones and misses some; the assay was immunoSEQ multiplex PCR. In the table there are tens of thousands of clones, approximately 70% of which are singletons. Material: PBMCs. These receptors were obtained from a male donor in good health and CMV-seropositive.

V is TRBV7-9 and J is TRBJ2-7; 13 nucleotides line up with TRBD2. The V segment lost 5 bases and the J segment 5 bases; nucleotides outside the gene matches: 12. CDR1 is SEHNR and CDR2 is FQNEAQ in the germline V gene (reference sequence). The CDR3 has 17 amino acids. The CDR3 loop is CASSPLAGTSGVHEQYF. CDR3 nucleotide sequence: TGTGCCAGCAGCCCACTGGCCGGGACTAGCGGGGTCCACGAGCAGTACTTC.

The chain carries TRBV7-8 and TRBJ1-5; 7 nucleotides align to TRBD1. The V segment lost 5 bases and the J segment 2 bases; nucleotides outside the gene matches: 12. The CDR3 runs to 17 residues. Germline V gene lookup returns CDR1 SGHVS and CDR2 FQNEAQ. DNA for the CDR3: TGTGCCAGCAGCCCCACAACAGGGGTTAGAGGCAATCAGCCCCAGCATTTT. It codes for CASSPTTGVRGNQPQHF.

This sequence joins TRBV29-1 and TRBJ2-2; 10 nucleotides align to TRBD1. CDR3 length: 14 residues. With V trimmed by 6 bases and J by 4 bases, 5 bases remained unmatched. Germline CDR1 is SQVTM and CDR2 is ANQGSEA. DNA for the CDR3: TGCAGCGTGGGACAGGGGTCTGCCACCGGGGAGCTGTTTTTT. Protein sequence: CSVGQGSATGELFF.

CDR3 amino acids: CASSQWDNTDTQYF. The DNA of the CDR3 is TGCGCCAGCAGTCAATGGGACAACACAGATACGCAGTATTTT. V usage is TRBV23-1 and J usage is TRBJ2-3, with D perhaps matching TRBD1 (6 bases). TRBV23-1 qualifies as an ORF whose function is uncertain. The CDR3 totals 14 residues. V was trimmed by 1 base and J by 2 bases, leaving 7 bases between them.

This clone was found a few times. The chain combines TRBV10-3 with TRBJ1-2, with D perhaps TRBD1 (5 bases). Between the trimmed V and J ends, which lost 4 bases and 2 bases, there was a span of 17 bases. The CDR3 runs 16 residues. Germline CDR1 and CDR2: ENHRY and SYGVKD. CDR3 coding DNA: TGTGCCATCAGTGGAAGGGTGGCTGGGGCGAACTATGGCTACACCTTC. Translation gives CAISGRVAGANYGYTF.

The rearrangement links TRBV5-6 to TRBJ1-2; D not resolved. The CDR3 loop spans 13 amino acids. Germline V gene lookup returns CDR1 SGHDT and CDR2 YYEEEE. The ends were cut back, 0 bases at V and 7 bases at J, with 10 bases in the middle. The CDR3 DNA reads TGTGCCAGCAGCTTGGCAGGATCCGGTGGCTACACCTTC. Protein product: CASSLAGSGGYTF.